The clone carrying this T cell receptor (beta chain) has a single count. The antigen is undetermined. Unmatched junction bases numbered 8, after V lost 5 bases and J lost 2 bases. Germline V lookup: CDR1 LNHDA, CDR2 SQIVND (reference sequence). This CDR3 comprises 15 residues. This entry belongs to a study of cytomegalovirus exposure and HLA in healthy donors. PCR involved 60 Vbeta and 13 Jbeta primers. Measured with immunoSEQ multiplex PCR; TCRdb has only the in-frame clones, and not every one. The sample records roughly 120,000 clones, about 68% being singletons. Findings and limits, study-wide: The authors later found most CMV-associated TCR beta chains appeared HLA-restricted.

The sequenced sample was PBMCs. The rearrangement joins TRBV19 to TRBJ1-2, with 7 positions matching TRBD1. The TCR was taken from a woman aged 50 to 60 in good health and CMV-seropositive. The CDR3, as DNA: TGTGCCAGTAGTTCCCCTGCGGGACAGAACTATGGCTACACCTTC. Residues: CASSSPAGQNYGYTF.